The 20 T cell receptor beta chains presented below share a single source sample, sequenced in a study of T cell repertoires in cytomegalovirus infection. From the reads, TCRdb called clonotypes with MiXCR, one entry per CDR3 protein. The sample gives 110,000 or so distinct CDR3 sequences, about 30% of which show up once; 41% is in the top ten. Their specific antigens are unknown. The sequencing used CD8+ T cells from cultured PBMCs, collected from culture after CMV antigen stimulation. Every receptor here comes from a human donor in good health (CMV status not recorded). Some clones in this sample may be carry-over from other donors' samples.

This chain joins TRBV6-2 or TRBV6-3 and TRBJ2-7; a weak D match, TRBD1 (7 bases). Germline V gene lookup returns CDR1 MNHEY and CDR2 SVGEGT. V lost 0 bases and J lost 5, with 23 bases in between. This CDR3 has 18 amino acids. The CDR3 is CASSYSRQGGGSWDEQYF. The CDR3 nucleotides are TGTGCCAGCAGTTACTCGAGACAGGGCGGAGGGTCCTGGGACGAGCAGTACTTC.

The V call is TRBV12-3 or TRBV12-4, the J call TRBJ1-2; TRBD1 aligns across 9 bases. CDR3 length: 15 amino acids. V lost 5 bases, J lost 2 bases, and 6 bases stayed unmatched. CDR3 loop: CASSPWDRVNYGYTF. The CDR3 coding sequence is TGTGCCAGCAGTCCATGGGACAGGGTGAACTATGGCTACACCTTC.

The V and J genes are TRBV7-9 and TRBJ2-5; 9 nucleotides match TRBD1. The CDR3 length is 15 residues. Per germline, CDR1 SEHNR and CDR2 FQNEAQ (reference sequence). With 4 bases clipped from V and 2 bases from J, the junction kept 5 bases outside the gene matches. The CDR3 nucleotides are TGTGCCAGCAGCTCCCCGGACAGGGGACAAGAGACCCAGTACTTC. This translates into CASSSPDRGQETQYF. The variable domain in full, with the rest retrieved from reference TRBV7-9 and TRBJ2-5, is DTGVSQNPRHKITKRGQNVTFRCDPISEHNRLYWYRQTLGQGPEFLTYFQNEAQLEKSRLLSDRFSAERPKGSFSTLEIQRTEQGDSAMYLCASSSPDRGQETQYFGPGTRLLVL.

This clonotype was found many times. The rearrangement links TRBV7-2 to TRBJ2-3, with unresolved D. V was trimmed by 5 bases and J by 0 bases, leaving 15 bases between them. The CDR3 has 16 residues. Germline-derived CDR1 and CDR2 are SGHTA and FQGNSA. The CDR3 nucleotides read TGTGCCAGCAGCCTGTTTGGGCCAGCTAGCACAGATACGCAGTATTTT. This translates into CASSLFGPASTDTQYF.

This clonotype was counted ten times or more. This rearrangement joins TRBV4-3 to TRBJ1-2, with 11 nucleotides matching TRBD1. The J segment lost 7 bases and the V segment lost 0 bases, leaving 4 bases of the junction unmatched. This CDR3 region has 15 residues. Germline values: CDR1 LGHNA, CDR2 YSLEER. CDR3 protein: CASSQDWTGGSGYTF. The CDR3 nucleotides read TGCGCCAGCAGCCAAGATTGGACAGGGGGCTCTGGCTACACCTTC.

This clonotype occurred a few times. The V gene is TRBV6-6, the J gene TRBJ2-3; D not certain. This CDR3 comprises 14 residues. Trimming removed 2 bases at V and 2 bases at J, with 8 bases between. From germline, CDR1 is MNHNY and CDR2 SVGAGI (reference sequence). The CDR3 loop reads CASSYRVNTDTQYF. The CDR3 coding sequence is TGTGCCAGCAGTTACAGGGTAAACACAGATACGCAGTATTTT.

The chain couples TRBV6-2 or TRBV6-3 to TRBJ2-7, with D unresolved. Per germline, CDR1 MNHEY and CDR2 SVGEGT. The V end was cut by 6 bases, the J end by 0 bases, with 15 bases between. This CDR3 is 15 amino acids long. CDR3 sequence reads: CASSKWTVNSYEQYF. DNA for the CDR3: TGTGCCAGCAGCAAGTGGACGGTGAACTCCTACGAGCAGTACTTC.

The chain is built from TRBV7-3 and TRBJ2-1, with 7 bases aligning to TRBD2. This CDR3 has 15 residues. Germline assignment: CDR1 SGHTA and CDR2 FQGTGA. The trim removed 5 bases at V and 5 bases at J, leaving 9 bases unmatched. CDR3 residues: CASSPSSGGDNEQFF. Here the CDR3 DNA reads TGTGCCAGCAGCCCCTCTTCGGGGGGAGACAATGAGCAGTTCTTC.

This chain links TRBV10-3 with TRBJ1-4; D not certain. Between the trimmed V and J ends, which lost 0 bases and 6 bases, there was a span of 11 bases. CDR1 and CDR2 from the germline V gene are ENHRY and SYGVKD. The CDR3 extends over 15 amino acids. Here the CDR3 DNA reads TGTGCCATCAGTGAGTCGATTTCAGAGGATGAAAAACTGTTTTTT. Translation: CAISESISEDEKLFF.

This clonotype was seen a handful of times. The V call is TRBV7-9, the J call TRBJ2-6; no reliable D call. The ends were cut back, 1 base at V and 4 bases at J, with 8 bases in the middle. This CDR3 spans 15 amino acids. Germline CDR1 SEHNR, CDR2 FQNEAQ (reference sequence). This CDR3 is CASSLVGYGANVLTF. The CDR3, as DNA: TGTGCCAGCAGCTTAGTAGGGTACGGGGCCAACGTCCTGACTTTC. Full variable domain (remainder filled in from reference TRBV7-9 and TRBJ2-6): DTGVSQNPRHKITKRGQNVTFRCDPISEHNRLYWYRQTLGQGPEFLTYFQNEAQLEKSRLLSDRFSAERPKGSFSTLEIQRTEQGDSAMYLCASSLVGYGANVLTFGAGSRLTVL.

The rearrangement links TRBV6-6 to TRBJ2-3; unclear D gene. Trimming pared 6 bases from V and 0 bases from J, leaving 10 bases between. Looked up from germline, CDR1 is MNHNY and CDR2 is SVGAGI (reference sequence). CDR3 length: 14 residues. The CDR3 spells CASRNGGSTDTQYF. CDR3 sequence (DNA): TGTGCCAGCAGAAACGGCGGAAGCACAGATACGCAGTATTTT.

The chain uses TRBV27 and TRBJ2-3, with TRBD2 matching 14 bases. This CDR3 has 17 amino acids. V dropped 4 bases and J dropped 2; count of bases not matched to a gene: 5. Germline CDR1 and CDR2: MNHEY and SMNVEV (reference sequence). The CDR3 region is CASSSTGLAGVTDTQYF. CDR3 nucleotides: TGTGCCAGCAGTTCAACGGGACTAGCGGGGGTCACAGATACGCAGTATTTT.

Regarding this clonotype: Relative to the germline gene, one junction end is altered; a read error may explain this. CDR3 sequence: CASLGLAGRKETQCF. CDR3 DNA: TGTGCCAGCTTGGGACTAGCGGGGCGTAAAGAGACCCAGTGCTTC. The J gene is TRBJ2-5, the V gene TRBV7-9, with 13 bases lining up with TRBD2. Looked up from germline, CDR1 is SEHNR and CDR2 is FQNEAQ (reference sequence). The CDR3 length is 15 residues.

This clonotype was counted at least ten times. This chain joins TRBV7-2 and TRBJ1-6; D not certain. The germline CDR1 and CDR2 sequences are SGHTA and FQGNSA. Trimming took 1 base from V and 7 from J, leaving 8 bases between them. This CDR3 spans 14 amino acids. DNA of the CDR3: TGTGCCAGCAGCTTAGAACGGAAAAATTCACCCCTCCACTTT. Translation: CASSLERKNSPLHF.

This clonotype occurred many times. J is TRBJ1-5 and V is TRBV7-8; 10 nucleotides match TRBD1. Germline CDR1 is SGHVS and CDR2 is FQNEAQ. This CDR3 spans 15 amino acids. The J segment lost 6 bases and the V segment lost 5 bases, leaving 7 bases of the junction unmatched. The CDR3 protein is CASSLTGGAIQPQHF. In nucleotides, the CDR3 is TGTGCCAGCAGCCTGACAGGGGGCGCGATTCAGCCCCAGCATTTT.

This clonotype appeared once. The chain's CDR3 is CASSLYPSTGTVNSPLHF. The CDR3 region has the DNA TGTGCCAGCAGTTTATACCCCTCGACAGGAACGGTGAATTCACCCCTCCACTTT. The V and J genes are TRBV27 and TRBJ1-6; tentatively, D is TRBD1 (6 bases). The germline V gene encodes CDR1 MNHEY and CDR2 SMNVEV (reference sequence). The CDR3 totals 18 residues. V lost 1 base to trimming and J lost 7 bases, with 20 bases between them.

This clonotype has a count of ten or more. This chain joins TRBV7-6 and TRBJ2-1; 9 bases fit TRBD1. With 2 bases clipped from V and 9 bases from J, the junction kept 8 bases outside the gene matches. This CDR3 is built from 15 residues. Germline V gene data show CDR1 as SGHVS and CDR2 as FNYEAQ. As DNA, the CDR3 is TGTGCCAGCAGCTTATTGGGACAGGGTGCCGCTGAGCAGTTCTTC. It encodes CASSLLGQGAAEQFF.

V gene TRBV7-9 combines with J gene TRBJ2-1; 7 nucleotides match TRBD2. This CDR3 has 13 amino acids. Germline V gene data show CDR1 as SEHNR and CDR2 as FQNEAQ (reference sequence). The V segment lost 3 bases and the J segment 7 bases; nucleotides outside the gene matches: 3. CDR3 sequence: CASSFGTINEQFF. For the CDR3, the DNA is TGTGCCAGCAGCTTCGGGACTATAAATGAGCAGTTCTTC.

This chain's CDR3 is CASSEAVSHNLYEQYF. The CDR3 DNA follows: TGTGCCAGCAGTGAAGCGGTGTCGCACAACCTCTACGAGCAGTACTTC. The gene calls are TRBV6-1 and TRBJ2-7; D remains unclear. The CDR3 is made up of 16 amino acids. Germline CDR1 is MNHNS and CDR2 is SASEGT. The V and J ends lost 0 bases and 3 bases respectively, with 15 bases between them.

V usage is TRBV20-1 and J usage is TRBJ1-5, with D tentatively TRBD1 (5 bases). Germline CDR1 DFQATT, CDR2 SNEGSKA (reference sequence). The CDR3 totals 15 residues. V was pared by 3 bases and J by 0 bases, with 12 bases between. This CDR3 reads CSARGSGNSNQPQHF. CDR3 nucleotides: TGCAGTGCTAGGGGGTCAGGGAATAGCAATCAGCCCCAGCATTTT.